Included here is one TCR beta chain sequence, with context. No antigen is known for it. The repertoire was sequenced with immunoSEQ multiplex PCR; TCRdb's copy has only in-frame clones and lacks some. The sample lists tens of thousands of clones; 80% to 90% were seen once. The sample originates from a study of OX40 agonist ivuxolimab in advanced cancers. Study overall: The study treated patients with ivuxolimab, an agonistic anti-OX40 (CD134) antibody. Study-wide points: Specificity for antigen went undetermined in the expanded peripheral T cells.

This CDR3 is built from 14 residues. Deletions cut 6 bases from V and 2 bases from J, with 10 bases between. Germline V CDR1 and CDR2: SNHLY, FYNNEI. The source of this sequence is an adult with an advanced solid tumor such as melanoma, head and neck, liver or kidney cancer. V is TRBV2 and J is TRBJ2-2; the D gene is possibly TRBD2 (5 bases). The source was CD4+ or CD8+ T cells sorted from blood, collected in a trial of the OX40 agonist ivuxolimab. CDR3 nucleotide sequence: TGTGCCAGCAGGAGGGCAACTAACACCGGGGAGCTGTTTTTT. Protein product: CASRRATNTGELFF.